This T cell receptor (beta chain) was sequenced during a study of blood T cell repertoires in COVID-19. In this sample, this clone turned up once. Trimming took 0 bases from V and 1 from J, leaving 7 bases between them. The V gene's germline CDR1 is GTSNPN and CDR2 SVGIG (reference sequence). The CDR3 extends over 14 amino acids. The assay was immunoSEQ multiplex PCR, and TCRdb's table has in-frame clones only and misses some. The sample shows around 290,000 clones, approximately 89% of them seen only once. The sequence derives from a woman aged 45 to 65 who had recovered from COVID-19. The sample was peripheral blood. This rearrangement joins TRBV30 to TRBJ1-3; the D is unclear. The CDR3 reads CAWSVGGSGNTIYF. DNA of the CDR3: TGTGCCTGGAGTGTTGGAGGGTCTGGAAACACCATATATTTT.